This passage covers 31 T cell receptor beta chains from one sample sequenced in a study of glioma-infiltrating T cells (dated by TCRdb to 2016 to 2017). The sample was run on an Illumina MiSeq. The iRepertoire nested amplicon-rescue multiplex PCR (arm-PCR) platform was used to amplify TCR alpha and beta CDR3 regions from RNA. TCRdb reran the public reads through fastp at Q25 and MiXCR, keeping productive beta chains. Entries are consolidated by CDR3 protein sequence, retaining the most common genes and DNA. A total of around 99,000 distinct CDR3 sequences appear in this sample, 25% to 30% of them only once. The biggest ten clones account for under 45% of the sample. Sequenced: glioma tissue, nonneoplastic brain tissue, or PBMCs (not recorded which). The receptors were sampled from a human donor with low-grade glioma or glioblastoma, undergoing nonglioma brain surgery, or in good health (not recorded which).

This clonotype was recorded many times. The chain couples TRBV28 to TRBJ2-3; TRBD1 agrees at 7 bases. This CDR3 region has 15 residues. The V segment lost 5 bases and the J segment 2 bases; nucleotides outside the gene matches: 7. Per the germline V gene, CDR1 is MDHEN and CDR2 is SYDVKM. The CDR3 spells CASSPGGTTTDTQYF. CDR3 coding DNA: TGTGCCAGCAGTCCAGGGGGAACTACCACAGATACGCAGTATTTT.

This clonotype was seen more than once but under ten times. This chain connects TRBV30 to TRBJ1-1; D remains ambiguous. CDR3 length: 12 residues. Trimming took 0 bases from V and 1 from J, leaving 3 bases between them. Germline loops: CDR1 GTSNPN, CDR2 SVGIG (reference sequence). CDR3 region: CAWSVGNTEAFF. The CDR3 DNA reads as TGTGCCTGGAGTGTCGGGAACACTGAAGCTTTCTTT.

This clonotype was detected a few times. V gene TRBV12-3 or TRBV12-4 combines with J gene TRBJ1-2; maybe TRBD1 (6 bases). Deletions cut 4 bases from V and 3 bases from J, with 15 bases between. The CDR3 consists of 15 residues. CDR3 sequence (DNA): TGTGCCAGCAGTTCCGCGCAGGGGTCTGACTATGGCTACACCTTC. It translates to CASSSAQGSDYGYTF.

Concerning this clonotype: With a much larger clone just one base away, this may be a read error. The chain joins TRBV19 to TRBJ1-1; the D is unclear. Per the germline V gene, CDR1 is LNHDA and CDR2 is SQIVND (reference sequence). V lost 3 bases to trimming and J lost 2 bases, with 13 bases between them. The CDR3 runs to 15 residues. The CDR3 coding sequence is TGTGCCAGTAGTATGAGAAGAAACATAAACACTGAAGCTTTCTTT. The encoded protein is CASSMRRNINTEAFF. The variable domain in full, with the rest retrieved from reference TRBV19 and TRBJ1-1, is DGGITQSPKYLFRKEGQNVTLSCEQNLNHDAMYWYRQDPGQGLRLIYYSQIVNDFQKGDIAEGYSVSREKKESFPLTVTSAQKNPTAFYLCASSMRRNINTEAFFGQGTRLTVV.

This clonotype was seen a handful of times. The J gene is TRBJ2-1, the V gene TRBV4-1, with 7 positions matching TRBD2. Trimming at V came to 5 bases and at J to 4 bases, leaving 5 bases not matched to a gene. Per germline, CDR1 MGHRA and CDR2 YSYEKL. CDR3 length: 14 amino acids. The CDR3 sequence: CASSWGLNYNEQFF. For the CDR3, the DNA is TGCGCCAGCAGCTGGGGACTAAATTACAATGAGCAGTTCTTC.

The chain is built from TRBV6-2 or TRBV6-3 and TRBJ2-1, with D possibly matching TRBD1 (5 bases). The CDR3 totals 15 residues. Trimming removed 2 bases from V and 1 base from J, with 9 bases in between. The germline gives CDR1 MNHEY, CDR2 SVGEGT. CDR3 in DNA: TGTGCCAGCAGTTACCAGGGCAGTTCCTACAATGAGCAGTTCTTC. This translates into CASSYQGSSYNEQFF.

This clonotype was detected a few times. The junction differs from germline at one of its ends, possibly a read error. The chain links TRBV7-7 to TRBJ2-1; 8 nucleotides align to TRBD2. CDR1 is SSHAT, CDR2 FNYEAQ, per germline (reference sequence). The CDR3 consists of 19 residues. The CDR3 protein is CASSLSLAGYKSSYNEQFF. The DNA of the CDR3 is TGTGCTAGCAGCTTGTCGCTAGCGGGCTATAAAAGCTCCTACAATGAGCAGTTCTTC.

Of note for this clonotype: A much larger clone lies one base from this, so it may be a read error. J is TRBJ2-1 and V is TRBV18; either TRBD1 or TRBD2 may fit D (5 bases each). The CDR3 is 14 residues long. CDR1 is KGHSH, CDR2 LQKENI, per germline. V lost 4 bases to trimming and J lost 4 bases, with 11 bases between them. The CDR3 reads CASSLRDGYNEQFF. Here the CDR3 DNA reads TGTGCCAGCTCACTACGGGACGGATACAATGAGCAGTTCTTC.

This clonotype was observed at least ten times. This sequence joins TRBV2 and TRBJ1-5; 9 bases map to TRBD1. V lost 5 bases and J lost 7; bases outside the gene matches: 3. CDR3 length: 13 amino acids. Germline-derived CDR1 and CDR2 are SNHLY and FYNNEI. As DNA, the CDR3 is TGTGCCAGCAGTCGGGACAGGGAACAGCCCCAGCATTTT. This codes for CASSRDREQPQHF.

This clonotype has a handful of counts. The chain employs TRBV7-2 and TRBJ2-7, with D possibly being TRBD1 (6 bases). Trimming shortened V by 4 bases and J by 3 bases, and 10 bases separated the two germline ends. Per germline, CDR1 SGHTA and CDR2 FQGNSA. The CDR3 spans 13 residues. This CDR3 is CASSSLDSYEQYF. CDR3 coding DNA: TGTGCCAGCAGCTCCTTGGACAGCTACGAGCAGTACTTC.

This clonotype came up a few times. A much larger clone differs by one base, so this may be a read error. The chain uses TRBV29-1 and TRBJ2-7; 7 bases fit TRBD2. Germline values: CDR1 SQVTM, CDR2 ANQGSEA. V lost 8 bases and J lost 0; bases outside the gene matches: 7. This CDR3 is 13 amino acids long. CDR3 nucleotide sequence: TGCAGCATTCAGGGAGGGTACTCCTACGAGCAGTACTTC. This gives the protein CSIQGGYSYEQYF.

At least ten counts were recorded for this clonotype. V and J are TRBV24-1 and TRBJ1-5; no clear D gene. Between the trimmed V and J ends, which lost 1 base and 4 bases, there was a span of 1 base. The germline gives CDR1 KGHDR, CDR2 SFDVKD. The CDR3 is made up of 12 amino acids. The CDR3, as DNA: TGTGCCACCAGTGATTTTAATCAGCCCCAGCATTTT. It codes for CATSDFNQPQHF.

This clonotype came up many times. The chain has TRBV10-2 and TRBJ2-1; D unclear. The CDR3 is 13 amino acids. V was cut by 4 bases and J by 4 bases, with 8 bases left in between. Germline values: CDR1 WSHSY, CDR2 SAAADI. CDR3 in amino acids: CASSVYGYNEQFF. The CDR3 nucleotides read TGCGCCAGCAGTGTTTACGGATACAATGAGCAGTTCTTC.

Concerning this clonotype itself: This likely comes from a read error, as the CDR3 has no conserved phenylalanine or tryptophan at its end. Here the CDR3 reads CAISEKSYGYTC. As DNA, the CDR3 is TGTGCCATCAGTGAGAAAAGCTATGGCTACACCTGC. This chain connects TRBV10-3 to TRBJ1-2; D is unclear. Germline V gene data show CDR1 as ENHRY and CDR2 as SYGVKD. The V gene lost 2 bases and the J gene lost 4 bases, with 5 bases spanning the gap. There are 12 residues in the CDR3.

Of note for this clonotype: With a much larger clone just one base away, this may be a read error. The chain recombines TRBV29-1 with TRBJ2-5; 9 nucleotides agree with TRBD1. The CDR3 runs to 12 residues. Germline assignment: CDR1 SQVTM and CDR2 ANQGSEA. The V and J ends lost 7 bases and 11 bases, in that order; junction bases with no gene match: 11. The DNA of the CDR3 is TGCAGCGCTTGGGACAGGGAGAATGAGCAGTACTTC. Translated, it gives CSAWDRENEQYF.

This clonotype was observed many times. J is TRBJ2-7 and V is TRBV14; D is ambiguous. The CDR3 contains 13 residues. With 4 bases removed from V and 2 bases from J, the gap between germline ends came to 9 bases. Per the germline V gene, CDR1 is SGHDN and CDR2 is FVKESK. For the CDR3, the DNA is TGTGCCAGCAGCCCACAGCTAACCTACGAGCAGTACTTC. Protein sequence: CASSPQLTYEQYF.

This clonotype was detected ten times or more. In DNA form, the CDR3 reads TGTGCCAGCAGCTTAGGGGTTGAAGCTTTCTTT. Translation gives CASSLGVEAFF. J is TRBJ1-1 and V is TRBV7-2, with D uncertain. The CDR3 extends over 11 amino acids. CDR1 and CDR2 from the germline V gene are SGHTA and FQGNSA. Trimming left V 1 base short and J 7 bases short, with 4 bases between.

This clonotype was picked up many times. The chain recombines TRBV25-1 with TRBJ2-1; a weak D match, TRBD1 (5 bases). This CDR3 has 10 amino acids. V gave up 8 bases and J gave up 10 bases, with 9 bases separating them. The V gene's germline CDR1 is MGHDK and CDR2 SYGVNS. CDR3 nucleotide sequence: TGTGCCAGCGTGGGGCGCGAGCAGTTCTTC. It translates to CASVGREQFF. The full variable domain, in which reference TRBV25-1 and TRBJ2-1 provide the parts outside the CDR3, is EADIYQTPRYLVIGTGKKITLECSQTMGHDKMYWYQQDPGMELHLIHYSYGVNSTEKGDLSSESTVSRIRTEHFPLTLESARPSHTSQYLCASVGREQFFGPGTRLTVL.

Many counts were recorded for this clonotype. Here the CDR3 reads CASSLGQGADEQFF. CDR3 DNA sequence: TGTGCCAGCAGTCTCGGACAGGGGGCCGATGAGCAGTTCTTC. The chain employs TRBV6-2 or TRBV6-3 and TRBJ2-1; 11 bases match TRBD1. The J segment lost 8 bases and the V segment lost 5 bases, leaving 5 bases of the junction unmatched. CDR1 is MNHEY, CDR2 SVGEGT, per germline. The CDR3 is made up of 14 amino acids.

This clonotype showed up many times. The chain uses TRBV29-1 and TRBJ2-1, with TRBD2 matching 8 bases. Germline V gene data show CDR1 as SQVTM and CDR2 as ANQGSEA. The CDR3 contains 15 residues. Germline trimming cut 1 base from V and 4 bases from J; bases unmatched to any gene: 6. The CDR3 loop reads CSVEVREGEYNEQFF. For the CDR3, the DNA is TGCAGCGTTGAAGTTCGGGAGGGAGAATACAATGAGCAGTTCTTC.

This clonotype has only one observation. Being one base from a much bigger clone, this may be a read error. The J gene is TRBJ1-6, the V gene TRBV3-1; TRBD1 aligns across 12 bases. CDR1 and CDR2 from the germline V gene are LGHDT and YNNKEL (reference sequence). CDR3 length: 15 residues. CDR3 coding DNA: TGTGCCAGAAGCCAAGCTGGGACAGGGGGCTCACCCCTCCACTTT. As protein: CARSQAGTGGSPLHF. Variable domain in full (rest from reference TRBV3-1 and TRBJ1-6): DTAVSQTPKYLVTQMGNDKSIKCEQNLGHDTMYWYKQDSKKFLKIMFSYNNKELIINETVPNRFSPKSPDKAHLNLHINSLELGDSAVYFCARSQAGTGGSPLHFGNGTRLTVT.

Points on this clonotype: With a much larger clone just one base away, this may be a read error. The V and J genes are TRBV4-3 and TRBJ2-1; the D is unclear. There are 16 residues in the CDR3. CDR1 and CDR2 from the germline V gene are LGHNA and YSLEER. Between the trimmed V and J ends, which lost 0 bases and 1 base, there was a span of 10 bases. CDR3 nucleotide sequence: TGCGCCAGCAGCCAAGACGTTGGCTGTTCCTACAATGAGCAGTTCTTC. It translates to CASSQDVGCSYNEQFF.

This clonotype showed up many times. The chain couples TRBV6-1 to TRBJ2-3; 10 nucleotides agree with TRBD2. Germline V gene sequence: CDR1 MNHNS, CDR2 SASEGT. V lost 10 bases and J lost 3; bases outside the gene matches: 7. CDR3 size: 14 residues. In nucleotides, the CDR3 is TGTGCCACACGGAGCGGGGGGGGAACAGATACGCAGTATTTT. Protein product: CATRSGGGTDTQYF.

This clonotype occurred many times. V usage is TRBV2 and J usage is TRBJ1-5; D gene unclear. Trimming took off 7 bases at V and 4 bases at J, with 17 bases between the two ends. Looked up from germline, CDR1 is SNHLY and CDR2 is FYNNEI. The CDR3 sequence is 15 residues long. The CDR3 bases are TGTGCCAGCACCCCGGAAAAGCTTGGGAATCAGCCCCAGCATTTT. This codes for CASTPEKLGNQPQHF.

This clonotype was recorded many times. The rearrangement uses TRBV6-1 and TRBJ1-3, with unresolved D. The germline V gene has CDR1 MNHNS and CDR2 SASEGT. The CDR3 extends over 14 amino acids. Between the trimmed V and J ends, which lost 5 bases and 10 bases, there was a span of 18 bases. The CDR3 is CASSLAGELVTIYF. The CDR3 DNA reads as TGTGCCAGCAGTCTGGCCGGCGAGCTTGTGACCATATATTTT.

This clonotype has a count of ten or more. The rearrangement uses TRBV3-1 and TRBJ2-7; D not resolved. The germline CDR1 and CDR2 sequences are LGHDT and YNNKEL (reference sequence). The CDR3 has 14 residues. V lost 1 base, J lost 6 bases, and 13 bases lay in between. The CDR3 DNA reads as TGTGCCAGCAGCCAAGGCAACAGCTTGCGCGAGCAGTACTTC. It yields the protein CASSQGNSLREQYF.

This clonotype came up many times. The chain has TRBV7-8 and TRBJ2-7; no reliable D call. Germline assignment: CDR1 SGHVS and CDR2 FQNEAQ. The CDR3 totals 16 residues. V was pared by 5 bases and J by 0 bases, with 17 bases between. In nucleotides, the CDR3 is TGTGCCAGCAGCCTCGGGCTCGACCACAGCTCCTACGAGCAGTACTTC. The encoded protein is CASSLGLDHSSYEQYF. The whole variable domain, remainder taken from reference TRBV7-8 and TRBJ2-7, is GAGVSQSPRYKVAKRGQDVALRCDPISGHVSLFWYQQALGQGPEFLTYFQNEAQLDKSGLPSDRFFAERPEGSVSTLKIQRTQQEDSAVYLCASSLGLDHSSYEQYFGPGTRLTVT.

This clonotype has a count of ten or more. The chain couples TRBV20-1 to TRBJ2-1; 9 bases align to TRBD1. Germline-derived CDR1 and CDR2 are DFQATT and SNEGSKA (reference sequence). V trimming: 5 bases; J trimming: 10 bases; junction bases outside the gene matches: 12. This CDR3 is built from 14 residues. This CDR3 reads CSADNPGTGREQFF. Here the CDR3 DNA reads TGCAGTGCTGACAACCCCGGGACAGGGCGGGAGCAGTTCTTC.

Concerning this clonotype: The junction does not match germline at one end; this may be a read error. The chain carries TRBV20-1 and TRBJ1-5; D gene uncertain. Germline V gene data show CDR1 as DFQATT and CDR2 as SNEGSKA (reference sequence). CDR3 length: 14 amino acids. CDR3: CRARVGRRNQLQHF. The CDR3 bases are TGCAGAGCTAGAGTCGGGCGTAGGAATCAGCTCCAGCATTTT.

This clonotype has ten or more counts. The chain recombines TRBV7-9 with TRBJ2-7, with D hard to call. The CDR3 is 11 residues long. With 5 bases removed from V and 5 bases from J, the gap between germline ends came to 7 bases. Germline V gives CDR1 SEHNR, CDR2 FQNEAQ (reference sequence). The CDR3 protein is CASSLIDEQYF. The CDR3 DNA reads as TGTGCCAGCAGCCTGATCGACGAGCAGTACTTC.

This clonotype was counted a few times. The gene calls are TRBV3-1 and TRBJ2-1, with 7 bases matching TRBD2. Germline V gene lookup returns CDR1 LGHDT and CDR2 YNNKEL (reference sequence). Trimming cost V 2 bases and J 7 bases; bases outside gene matches: 2. This CDR3 contains 13 residues. CDR3 amino acids: CASSQRGGNEQFF. CDR3 coding DNA: TGTGCCAGCAGCCAACGGGGAGGGAATGAGCAGTTCTTC.